These 11 T cell receptor beta chains originate from one sample sequenced in a study of CD8 T cells in ankylosing spondylitis. Points from the study as a whole: Seven to nine highly homologous variants made up a TCR beta motif, and this motif appeared characteristic of ankylosing spondylitis blood.

TCRdb fed the 5' RACE reads into MiXCR, producing one record per CDR3 protein. The sample has 800,000 to 900,000 distinct CDR3 sequences, 12% seen once. These TCRs are of unknown antigen specificity. Sequencing input: blood, either unsorted or a sorted T cell fraction (not recorded which). All receptors derive from a male donor with ankylosing spondylitis.

The chain links TRBV20-1 to TRBJ2-5; 8 bases are shared with TRBD2. The CDR3 totals 15 residues. The germline V gene has CDR1 DFQATT and CDR2 SNEGSKA (reference sequence). V dropped 5 bases and J dropped 2; count of bases not matched to a gene: 10. The CDR3 DNA is TGCAGTGCTGGCCCGGGACTAGGGGGACAAGAGACCCAGTACTTC. This codes for CSAGPGLGGQETQYF.

The table lists this clonotype with many counts. This CDR3 reads CASSRQAGVYSNQPQHF. The DNA for the CDR3 is TGTGCCAGCAGCCGCCAGGCCGGGGTATATAGCAATCAGCCCCAGCATTTT. The genes are TRBV7-2 and TRBJ1-5; D is uncertain. Looked up from germline, CDR1 is SGHTA and CDR2 is FQGNSA. V was pared by 5 bases and J by 0 bases, with 17 bases between. The CDR3 is 17 amino acids.

CDR3 protein: CATSRFAGTSGSGNEQFF. In DNA form, the CDR3 reads TGTGCCACCAGCAGATTCGCCGGGACTAGCGGGAGCGGGAATGAGCAGTTCTTC. The V gene is TRBV15, the J gene TRBJ2-1, with 14 nucleotides matching TRBD2. With 2 bases clipped from V and 7 bases from J, the junction kept 10 bases outside the gene matches. In germline, CDR1 is LNHNV, CDR2 YYDKDF (reference sequence). The CDR3 consists of 18 residues.

There are a few counts of this clonotype. The chain employs TRBV6-6 and TRBJ1-5; 8 bases are a match to TRBD1. CDR1 and CDR2 (germline): MNHNY, SVGAGI (reference sequence). Trimming at V came to 6 bases and at J to 7 bases, leaving 2 bases not matched to a gene. This CDR3 has 12 amino acids. CDR3 sequence: CASRDREQPQHF. CDR3 DNA sequence: TGTGCCAGCAGGGACAGGGAACAGCCCCAGCATTTT.

This clonotype was seen more than once but under ten times. The DNA of the CDR3 is TGTGCCAGCAAATTGAGAAGCCAATTCGCGTATGGCTACACCTTC. It yields the protein CASKLRSQFAYGYTF. The chain combines TRBV27 with TRBJ1-2, with D unresolved. V shed 7 bases and J shed 5 bases, with 20 bases lying between them. The CDR3 has 15 amino acids. Germline V gene data show CDR1 as MNHEY and CDR2 as SMNVEV (reference sequence).

The gene calls are TRBV4-3 and TRBJ2-7; D uncertain. Germline assignment: CDR1 LGHNA and CDR2 YSLEER. The V end was cut by 1 base, the J end by 0 bases, with 10 bases between. The CDR3 covers 15 residues. CDR3 bases: TGCGCCAGCAGCCAAGGAAATGGCCCCTCCTACGAGCAGTACTTC. Protein sequence: CASSQGNGPSYEQYF.

The rearrangement links TRBV7-2 to TRBJ1-3; 7 bases fit TRBD1. Trimming cost V 1 base and J 0 bases; bases outside gene matches: 3. This CDR3 comprises 16 residues. In germline, CDR1 is SGHTA, CDR2 FQGNSA. In nucleotides, the CDR3 is TGTGCCAGCAGCTTAGTGGGACAGAGCTCTGGAAACACCATATATTTT. It translates to CASSLVGQSSGNTIYF. Full variable domain (missing parts from reference TRBV7-2 and TRBJ1-3): GAGVSQSPSNKVTEKGKDVELRCDPISGHTALYWYRQSLGQGLEFLIYFQGNSAPDKSGLPSDRFSAERTGGSVSTLTIQRTQQEDSAVYLCASSLVGQSSGNTIYFGEGSWLTVV.

The chain employs TRBV6-1 and TRBJ2-7; D remains ambiguous. This CDR3 region has 13 residues. Germline values: CDR1 MNHNS, CDR2 SASEGT. V shed 6 bases and J shed 5 bases, with 14 bases lying between them. CDR3 protein: CASSKGHTDEQYF. The CDR3 bases are TGTGCCAGCAGCAAGGGCCACACCGACGAGCAGTACTTC.

This clonotype was observed a few times. The chain has TRBV20-1 and TRBJ2-2; D gene unclear. The CDR3 contains 15 residues. Between the trimmed V and J ends, which lost 0 bases and 5 bases, there was a span of 13 bases. Germline V gene sequence: CDR1 DFQATT, CDR2 SNEGSKA (reference sequence). The CDR3 sequence is CSARDPKGPTGELFF. CDR3 nucleotide sequence: TGCAGTGCTAGAGATCCAAAGGGTCCTACCGGGGAGCTGTTTTTT.

This clonotype appeared many times. The gene calls are TRBV4-3 and TRBJ2-3; D is uncertain. This CDR3 has 16 amino acids. CDR1 LGHNA and CDR2 YSLEER come from the germline V gene. Trimming pared 1 base from V and 0 bases from J, leaving 11 bases between. This CDR3 is CASSQGGGSSTDTQYF. Here the CDR3 DNA reads TGCGCCAGCAGCCAAGGTGGCGGTAGCAGCACAGATACGCAGTATTTT.

This clonotype came up a few times. The chain employs TRBV20-1 and TRBJ2-1, with TRBD2 matching 8 bases. Germline CDR1 is DFQATT and CDR2 is SNEGSKA (reference sequence). CDR3 length equals 14 residues. After removal of 6 bases from V and 3 bases from J, the junction contained 7 bases not matched to a gene. In nucleotides, the CDR3 is TGCAGTGCGCTTAGCGGGGTCGGCTACAATGAGCAGTTCTTC. Amino acids: CSALSGVGYNEQFF.